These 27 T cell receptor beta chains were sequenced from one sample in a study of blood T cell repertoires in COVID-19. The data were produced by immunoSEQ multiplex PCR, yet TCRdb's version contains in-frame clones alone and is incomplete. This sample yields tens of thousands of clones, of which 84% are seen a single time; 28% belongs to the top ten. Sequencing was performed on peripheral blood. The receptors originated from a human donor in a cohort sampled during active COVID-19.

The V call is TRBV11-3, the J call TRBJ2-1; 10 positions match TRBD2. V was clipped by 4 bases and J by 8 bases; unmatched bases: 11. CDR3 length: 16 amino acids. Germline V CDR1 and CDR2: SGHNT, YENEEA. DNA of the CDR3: TGTGCCAGCAGCTCCCCCACTAGCGGGGATCCTTATGAGCAGTTCTTC. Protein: CASSSPTSGDPYEQFF.

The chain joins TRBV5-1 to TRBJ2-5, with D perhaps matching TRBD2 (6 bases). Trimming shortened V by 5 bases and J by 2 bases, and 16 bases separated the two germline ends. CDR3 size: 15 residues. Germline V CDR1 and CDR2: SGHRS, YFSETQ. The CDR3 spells CASSGGATRQETQYF. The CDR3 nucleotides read TGCGCCAGCAGTGGCGGGGCTACACGACAAGAGACCCAGTACTTC.

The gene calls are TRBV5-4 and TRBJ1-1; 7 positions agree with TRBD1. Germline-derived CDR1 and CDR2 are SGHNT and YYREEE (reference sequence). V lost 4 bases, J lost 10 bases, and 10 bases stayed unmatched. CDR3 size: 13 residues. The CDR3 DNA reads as TGTGCCAGCAGCCTGACAGGGACTTCGGGAGCTTTCTTT. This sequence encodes CASSLTGTSGAFF.

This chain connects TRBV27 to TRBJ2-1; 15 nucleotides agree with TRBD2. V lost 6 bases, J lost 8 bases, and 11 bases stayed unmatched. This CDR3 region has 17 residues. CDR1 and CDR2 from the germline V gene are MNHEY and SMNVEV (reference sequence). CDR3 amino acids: CASREDAGTSGGYEQFF. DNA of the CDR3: TGTGCCAGCAGGGAGGACGCCGGGACTAGCGGGGGGTATGAGCAGTTCTTC.

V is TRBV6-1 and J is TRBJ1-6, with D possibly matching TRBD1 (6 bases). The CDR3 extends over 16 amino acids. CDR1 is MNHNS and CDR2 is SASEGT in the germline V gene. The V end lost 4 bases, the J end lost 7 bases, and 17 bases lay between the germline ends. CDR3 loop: CASSGTVTILNSPLHF. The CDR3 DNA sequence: TGTGCCAGCAGTGGGACAGTTACTATCCTCAATTCACCCCTCCACTTT.

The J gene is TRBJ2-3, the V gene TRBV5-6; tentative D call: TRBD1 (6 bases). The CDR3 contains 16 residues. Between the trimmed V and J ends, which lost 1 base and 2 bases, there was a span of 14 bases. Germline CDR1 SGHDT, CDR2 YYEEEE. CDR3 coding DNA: TGTGCCAGCAGCTTGTTCAGGGGCGAAATCACAGATACGCAGTATTTT. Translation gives CASSLFRGEITDTQYF.

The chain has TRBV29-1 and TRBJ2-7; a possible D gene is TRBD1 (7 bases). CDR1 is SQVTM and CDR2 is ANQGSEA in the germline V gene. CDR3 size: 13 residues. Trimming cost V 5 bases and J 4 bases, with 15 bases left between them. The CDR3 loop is CSVQGGFFYEQYF. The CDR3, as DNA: TGCAGCGTTCAGGGGGGTTTCTTTTACGAGCAGTACTTC.

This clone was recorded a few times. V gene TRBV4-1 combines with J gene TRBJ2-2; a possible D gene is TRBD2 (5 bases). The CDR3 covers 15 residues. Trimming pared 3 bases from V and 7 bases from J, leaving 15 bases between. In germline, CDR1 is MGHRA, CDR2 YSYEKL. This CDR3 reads CASSQTMANGGELFF. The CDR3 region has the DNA TGCGCCAGCAGCCAGACTATGGCAAACGGCGGGGAGCTGTTTTTT.

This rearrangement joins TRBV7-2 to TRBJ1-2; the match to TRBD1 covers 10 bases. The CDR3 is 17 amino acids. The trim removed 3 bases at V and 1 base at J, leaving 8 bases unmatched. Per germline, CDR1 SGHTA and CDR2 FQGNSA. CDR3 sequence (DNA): TGTGCCAGCAGCTTGAGGGACAGGGGTGGAGGTAACTATGGCTACACCTTC. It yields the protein CASSLRDRGGGNYGYTF.

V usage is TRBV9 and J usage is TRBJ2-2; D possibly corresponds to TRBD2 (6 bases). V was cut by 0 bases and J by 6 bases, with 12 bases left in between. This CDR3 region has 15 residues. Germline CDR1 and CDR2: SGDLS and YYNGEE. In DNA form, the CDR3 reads TGTGCCAGCAGCGTAGGCAGGGAGGAAGCCGGGGAGCTGTTTTTT. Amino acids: CASSVGREEAGELFF.

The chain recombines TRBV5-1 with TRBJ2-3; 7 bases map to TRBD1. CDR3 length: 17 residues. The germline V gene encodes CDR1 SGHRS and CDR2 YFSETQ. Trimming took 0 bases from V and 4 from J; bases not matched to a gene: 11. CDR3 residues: CASSLGQGYTSADTQYF. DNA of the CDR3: TGCGCCAGCAGCTTGGGACAGGGTTATACGAGTGCAGATACGCAGTATTTT.

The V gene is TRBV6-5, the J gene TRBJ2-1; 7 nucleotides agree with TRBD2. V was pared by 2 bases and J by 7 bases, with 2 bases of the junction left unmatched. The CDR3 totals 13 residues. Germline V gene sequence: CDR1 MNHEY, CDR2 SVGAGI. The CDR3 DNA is TGTGCCAGCAGTTACCTGCGGGGGAATGAGCAGTTCTTC. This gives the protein CASSYLRGNEQFF.

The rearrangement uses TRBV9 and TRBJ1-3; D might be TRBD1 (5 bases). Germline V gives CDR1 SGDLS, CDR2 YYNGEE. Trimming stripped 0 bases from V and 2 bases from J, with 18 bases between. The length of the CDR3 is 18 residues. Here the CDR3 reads CASSVAGDSRFTGNTIYF. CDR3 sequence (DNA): TGTGCCAGCAGCGTAGCCGGAGACAGCCGTTTTACTGGAAACACCATATATTTT. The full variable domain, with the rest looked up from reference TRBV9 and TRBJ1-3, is DSGVTQTPKHLITATGQRVTLRCSPRSGDLSVYWYQQSLDQGLQFLIQYYNGEERAKGNILERFSAQQFPDLHSELNLSSLELGDSALYFCASSVAGDSRFTGNTIYFGEGSWLTVV.

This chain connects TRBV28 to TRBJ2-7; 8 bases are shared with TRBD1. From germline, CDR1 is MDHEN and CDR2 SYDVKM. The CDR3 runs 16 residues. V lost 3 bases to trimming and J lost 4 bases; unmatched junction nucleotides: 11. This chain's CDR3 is CASSFGGAGGGYEQYF. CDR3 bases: TGTGCCAGCAGTTTCGGCGGGGCAGGGGGCGGGTACGAGCAGTACTTC.

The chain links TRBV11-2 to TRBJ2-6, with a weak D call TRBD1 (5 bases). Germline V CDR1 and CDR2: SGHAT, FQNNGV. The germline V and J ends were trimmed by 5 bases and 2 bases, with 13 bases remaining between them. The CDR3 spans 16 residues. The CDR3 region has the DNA TGTGCCAGCAGCCCCCAGGGCCGAACTGGGGCCAACGTCCTGACTTTC. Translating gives CASSPQGRTGANVLTF. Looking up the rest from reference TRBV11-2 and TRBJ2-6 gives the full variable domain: EAGVAQSPRYKIIEKRQSVAFWCNPISGHATLYWYQQILGQGPKLLIQFQNNGVVDDSQLPKDRFSAERLKGVDSTLKIQPAKLEDSAVYLCASSPQGRTGANVLTFGAGSRLTVL.

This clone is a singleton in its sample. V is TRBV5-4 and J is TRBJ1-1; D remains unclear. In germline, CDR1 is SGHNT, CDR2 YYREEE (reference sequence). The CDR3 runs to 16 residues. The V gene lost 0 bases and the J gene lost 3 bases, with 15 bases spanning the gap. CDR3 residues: CASSLAPSGSDTEAFF. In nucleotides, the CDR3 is TGTGCCAGCAGCTTGGCTCCTTCGGGGTCGGACACTGAAGCTTTCTTT.

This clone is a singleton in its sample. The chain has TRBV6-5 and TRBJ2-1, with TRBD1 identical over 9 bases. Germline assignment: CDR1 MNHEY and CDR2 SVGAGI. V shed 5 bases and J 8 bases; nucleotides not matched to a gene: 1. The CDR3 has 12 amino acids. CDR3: CASSRQGDEQFF. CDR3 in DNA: TGTGCCAGCAGTAGACAGGGGGATGAGCAGTTCTTC.

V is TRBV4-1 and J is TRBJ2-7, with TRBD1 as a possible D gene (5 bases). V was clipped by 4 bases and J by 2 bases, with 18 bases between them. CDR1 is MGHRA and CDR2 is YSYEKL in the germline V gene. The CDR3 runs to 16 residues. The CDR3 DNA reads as TGCGCCAGCAGCCTAAGGACGGACACTACGACCTACGAGCAGTACTTC. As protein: CASSLRTDTTTYEQYF.

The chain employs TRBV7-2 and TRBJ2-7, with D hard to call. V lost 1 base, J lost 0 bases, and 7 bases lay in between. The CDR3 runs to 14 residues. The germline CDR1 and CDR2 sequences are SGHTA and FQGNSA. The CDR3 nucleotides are TGTGCCAGCAGCTTAGACGAGAGCTCCTACGAGCAGTACTTC. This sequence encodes CASSLDESSYEQYF.

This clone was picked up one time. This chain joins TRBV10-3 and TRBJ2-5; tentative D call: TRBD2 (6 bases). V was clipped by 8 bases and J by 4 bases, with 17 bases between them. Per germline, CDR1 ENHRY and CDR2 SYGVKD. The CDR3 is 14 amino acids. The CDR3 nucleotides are TGTGCCATCGGCTGGGGGGTAATGGGAGAGACCCAGTACTTC. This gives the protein CAIGWGVMGETQYF.

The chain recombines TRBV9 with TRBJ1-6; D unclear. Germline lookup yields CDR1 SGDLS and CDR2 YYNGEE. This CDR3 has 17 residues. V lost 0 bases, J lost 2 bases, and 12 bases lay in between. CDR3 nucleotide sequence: TGTGCCAGCAGCGTAGAGGCCAGGCCCACCTATAATTCACCCCTCCACTTT. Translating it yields CASSVEARPTYNSPLHF.

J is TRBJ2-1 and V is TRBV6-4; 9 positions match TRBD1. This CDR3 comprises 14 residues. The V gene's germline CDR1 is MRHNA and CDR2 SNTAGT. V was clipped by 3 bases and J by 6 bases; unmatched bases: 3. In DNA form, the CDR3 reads TGTGCCAGCAGTGAACAGGGGGCCGGCAATGAGCAGTTCTTC. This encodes CASSEQGAGNEQFF.

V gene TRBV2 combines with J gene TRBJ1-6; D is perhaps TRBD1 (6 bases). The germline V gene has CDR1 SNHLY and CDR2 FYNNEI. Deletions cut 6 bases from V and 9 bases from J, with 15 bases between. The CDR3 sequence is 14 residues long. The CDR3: CASRAQGVRSPLHF. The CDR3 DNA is TGTGCCAGCAGGGCACAGGGAGTTCGTTCACCCCTCCACTTT.

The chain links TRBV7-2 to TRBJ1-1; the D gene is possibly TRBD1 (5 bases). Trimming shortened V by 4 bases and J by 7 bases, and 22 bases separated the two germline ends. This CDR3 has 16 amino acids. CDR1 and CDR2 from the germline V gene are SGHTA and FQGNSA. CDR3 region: CASSSANTGRGIEAFF. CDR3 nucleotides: TGTGCCAGCAGCTCCGCGAACACAGGCCGCGGGATTGAAGCTTTCTTT.

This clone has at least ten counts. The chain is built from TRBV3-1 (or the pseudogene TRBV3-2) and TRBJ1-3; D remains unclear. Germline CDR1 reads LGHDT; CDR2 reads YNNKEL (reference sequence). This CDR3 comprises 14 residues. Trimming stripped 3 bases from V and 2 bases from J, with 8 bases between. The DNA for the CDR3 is TGTGCCAGCAGCCACCTAACGGCTGGAAACACCATATATTTT. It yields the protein CASSHLTAGNTIYF.

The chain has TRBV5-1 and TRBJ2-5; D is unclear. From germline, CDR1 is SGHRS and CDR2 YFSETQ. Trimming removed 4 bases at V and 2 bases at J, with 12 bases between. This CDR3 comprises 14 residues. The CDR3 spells CASSPMRIQETQYF. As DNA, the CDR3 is TGCGCCAGCAGCCCCATGCGAATACAAGAGACCCAGTACTTC.

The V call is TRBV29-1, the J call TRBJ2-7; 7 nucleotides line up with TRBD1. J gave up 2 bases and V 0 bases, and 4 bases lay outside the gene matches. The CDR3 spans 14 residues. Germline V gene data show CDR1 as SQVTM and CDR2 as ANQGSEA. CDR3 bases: TGCAGCGTTGAAGACAGGGGGAACCCCTACGAGCAGTACTTC. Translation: CSVEDRGNPYEQYF.